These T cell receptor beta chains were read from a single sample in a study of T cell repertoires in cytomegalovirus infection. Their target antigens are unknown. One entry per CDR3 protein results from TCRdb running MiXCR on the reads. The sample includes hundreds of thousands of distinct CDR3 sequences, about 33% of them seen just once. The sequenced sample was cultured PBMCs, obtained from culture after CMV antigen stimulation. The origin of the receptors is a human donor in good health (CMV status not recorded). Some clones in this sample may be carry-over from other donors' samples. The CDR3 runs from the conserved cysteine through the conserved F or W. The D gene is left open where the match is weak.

CDR3aa: CASSQGLRNEKLFF; d_gene: .; v_gene: TRBV7-6
CDR3aa: CASSPTGQGMNTEAFF; d_gene: .; v_gene: TRBV7-6
CDR3aa: CASSLTGDVEKLFF; d_gene: TRBD1; v_gene: TRBV12-3/TRBV12-4
CDR3aa: CASSPTGSPLHF; d_gene: .; v_gene: TRBV27
CDR3aa: CASKNTVTSYEQYF; d_gene: .; v_gene: TRBV2
CDR3aa: CASSFRSGQGVYEQYF; d_gene: TRBD1; v_gene: TRBV12-3/TRBV12-4
CDR3aa: CASSSDSNYNEQFF; d_gene: .; v_gene: TRBV6-2/TRBV6-3
CDR3aa: CASSYSGTGVQETQYF; d_gene: TRBD1; v_gene: TRBV6-2/TRBV6-3
CDR3aa: CASSSAGGQTVGGYTF; d_gene: .; v_gene: TRBV7-9
CDR3aa: CASSKGQGETNTEAFF; d_gene: TRBD1; v_gene: TRBV4-1
CDR3aa: CATSDLLGTDTQYF; d_gene: .; v_gene: TRBV24-1
CDR3aa: CASSPGSGQKRETQYF; d_gene: .; v_gene: TRBV6-2/TRBV6-3
CDR3aa: CSVGLDGRDTEAFF; d_gene: .; v_gene: TRBV29-1
CDR3aa: CASSSLQGSGNTIYF; d_gene: .; v_gene: TRBV7-8
CDR3aa: CASSQTVFGQPQHF; d_gene: .; v_gene: TRBV7-2
CDR3aa: CASSRDASNQPQHF; d_gene: .; v_gene: TRBV7-2
CDR3aa: CSALKPTSGRFDEQFF; d_gene: TRBD2; v_gene: TRBV20-1
CDR3aa: CAIRSSTSPNEQFF; d_gene: TRBD2; v_gene: TRBV10-3
CDR3aa: CASSPQTWGDSSLDKNIQYF; d_gene: .; v_gene: TRBV7-8
CDR3aa: CASSESVPGTANTEAFF; d_gene: TRBD1; v_gene: TRBV25-1
CDR3aa: CASSLGGGTGHNEQFF; d_gene: TRBD1; v_gene: TRBV11-2
CDR3aa: CASSARVSSDQPQHF; d_gene: .; v_gene: TRBV7-2
CDR3aa: CASSYTGTGSGSQETQYF; d_gene: .; v_gene: TRBV6-2/TRBV6-3
CDR3aa: CASSRTSGEDTQYF; d_gene: TRBD2; v_gene: TRBV5-4
CDR3aa: CASSLYGQGYTF; d_gene: .; v_gene: TRBV7-2
CDR3aa: CASSQDPPGGTRDTQYF; d_gene: TRBD2; v_gene: TRBV4-3
CDR3aa: CASSPDYGTGTGELFF; d_gene: .; v_gene: TRBV11-2
CDR3aa: CASSPRWTGGSTNEKLFF; d_gene: TRBD1; v_gene: TRBV4-2
CDR3aa: CSARPGFRSPLHF; d_gene: .; v_gene: TRBV20-1
CDR3aa: CASGLASTDTQYF; d_gene: .; v_gene: TRBV12-5
CDR3aa: CASSSGQGAGMEKLFF; d_gene: TRBD1; v_gene: TRBV6-8
CDR3aa: CASSLGSPETQYF; d_gene: .; v_gene: TRBV7-7
CDR3aa: CASSLKWGTGRSDYGYTF; d_gene: TRBD1; v_gene: TRBV7-9
CDR3aa: CASSPRNRESNSPLHF; d_gene: .; v_gene: TRBV7-6
CDR3aa: CASSDISTDNEQFF; d_gene: .; v_gene: TRBV2
CDR3aa: CASSLSGPTNEKLFF; d_gene: .; v_gene: TRBV7-2
CDR3aa: CASSIDRGEQPQHF; d_gene: .; v_gene: TRBV19
CDR3aa: CASTGETQYF; d_gene: .; v_gene: TRBV7-9
CDR3aa: CASSSRTAGGYTF; d_gene: .; v_gene: TRBV7-6
CDR3aa: CASSLVASGDYNEQFF; d_gene: TRBD2; v_gene: TRBV7-2
CDR3aa: CASSQPPGRSDTQYF; d_gene: .; v_gene: TRBV7-2
CDR3aa: CASILKRGKTEAFF; d_gene: .; v_gene: TRBV7-8
CDR3aa: CASILGPGLAYEQYF; d_gene: TRBD2; v_gene: TRBV2
CDR3aa: CASSLGAVNSFGQFF; d_gene: .; v_gene: TRBV5-6
CDR3aa: CASRIRDREKLFF; d_gene: TRBD1; v_gene: TRBV12-3/TRBV12-4
CDR3aa: CASSLGRDRNQPQHF; d_gene: TRBD1; v_gene: TRBV7-2
CDR3aa: CASSLVAGVLNSPLHF; d_gene: .; v_gene: TRBV7-8
CDR3aa: CATSDSGQGRDTQYF; d_gene: TRBD1; v_gene: TRBV24-1
CDR3aa: CASSQEAGANYNEQFF; d_gene: TRBD2; v_gene: TRBV4-1
CDR3aa: CASSLAEGLAGPHLTDTQYF; d_gene: TRBD2; v_gene: TRBV7-2
CDR3aa: CATAGPFYEQYF; d_gene: .; v_gene: TRBV28
CDR3aa: CASSTAPFNQPQHF; d_gene: .; v_gene: TRBV6-1
CDR3aa: CASSRSPPPRGTEAFF; d_gene: .; v_gene: TRBV6-2/TRBV6-3
CDR3aa: CASSIGASGRRDTQYF; d_gene: TRBD2; v_gene: TRBV19
CDR3aa: CASSLQEGYEQYF; d_gene: .; v_gene: TRBV4-1
CDR3aa: CAISESGTSGRGYNEQFF; d_gene: TRBD2; v_gene: TRBV10-3
CDR3aa: CASSQEGSSSYEQYF; d_gene: .; v_gene: TRBV4-3
CDR3aa: CASTPGSSSKEQYF; d_gene: .; v_gene: TRBV28
CDR3aa: CAIGLAGAVETQYF; d_gene: TRBD2; v_gene: TRBV10-3
CDR3aa: CASSSPGQGNYEQYF; d_gene: TRBD1; v_gene: TRBV28